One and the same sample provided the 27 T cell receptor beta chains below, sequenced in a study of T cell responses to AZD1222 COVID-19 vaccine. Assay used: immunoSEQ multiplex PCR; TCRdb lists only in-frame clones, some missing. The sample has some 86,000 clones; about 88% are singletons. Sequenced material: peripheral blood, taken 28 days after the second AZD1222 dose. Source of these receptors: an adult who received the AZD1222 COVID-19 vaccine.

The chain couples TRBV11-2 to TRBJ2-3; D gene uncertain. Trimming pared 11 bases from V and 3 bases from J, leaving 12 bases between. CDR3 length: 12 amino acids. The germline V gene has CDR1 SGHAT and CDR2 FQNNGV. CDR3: CALGQFTDTQYF. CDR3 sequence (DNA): TGTGCCCTAGGGCAATTTACAGATACGCAGTATTTT.

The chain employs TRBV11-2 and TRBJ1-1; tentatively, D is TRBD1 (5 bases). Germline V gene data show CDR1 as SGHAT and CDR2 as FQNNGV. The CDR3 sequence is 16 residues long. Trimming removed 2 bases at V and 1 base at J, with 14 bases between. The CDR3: CASSLNLMGGNTEAFF. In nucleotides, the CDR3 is TGTGCCAGCAGCTTAAACTTAATGGGGGGGAACACTGAAGCTTTCTTT. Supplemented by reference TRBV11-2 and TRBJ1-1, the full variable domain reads EAGVAQSPRYKIIEKRQSVAFWCNPISGHATLYWYQQILGQGPKLLIQFQNNGVVDDSQLPKDRFSAERLKGVDSTLKIQPAKLEDSAVYLCASSLNLMGGNTEAFFGQGTRLTVV.

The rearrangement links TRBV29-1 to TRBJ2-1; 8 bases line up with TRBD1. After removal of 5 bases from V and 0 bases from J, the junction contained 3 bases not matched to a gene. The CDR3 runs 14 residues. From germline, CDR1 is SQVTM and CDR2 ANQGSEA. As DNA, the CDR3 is TGCAGCGTTACAGGGGGAAGCTCCTACAATGAGCAGTTCTTC. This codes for CSVTGGSSYNEQFF.

The CDR3: CASSFSLGGLAGNTIYF. CDR3 nucleotide sequence: TGTGCCAGCAGCTTTAGTTTGGGGGGTCTTGCGGGAAACACCATATATTTT. V usage is TRBV7-9 and J usage is TRBJ1-3, with D perhaps matching TRBD1 (5 bases). The CDR3 length is 17 residues. Germline loops: CDR1 SEHNR, CDR2 FQNEAQ (reference sequence). V lost 3 bases, J lost 4 bases, and 19 bases lay in between.

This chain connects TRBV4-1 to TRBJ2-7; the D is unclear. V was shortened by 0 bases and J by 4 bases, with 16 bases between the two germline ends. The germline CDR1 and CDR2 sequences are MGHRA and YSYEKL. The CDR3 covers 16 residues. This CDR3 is CASSQDSDPPPYEQYF. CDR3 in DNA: TGCGCCAGCAGCCAAGATTCCGACCCCCCCCCATACGAGCAGTACTTC.

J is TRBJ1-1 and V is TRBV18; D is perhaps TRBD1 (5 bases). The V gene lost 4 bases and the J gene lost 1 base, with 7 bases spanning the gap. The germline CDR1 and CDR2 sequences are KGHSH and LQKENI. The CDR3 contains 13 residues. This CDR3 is CASSHDRNTEAFF. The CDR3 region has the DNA TGTGCCAGCTCACACGACAGGAACACTGAAGCTTTCTTT.

CDR3 DNA: TGTGCCAGCAGCCGGTTTGGGACAGGACGTGAAAAACTGTTTTTT. It codes for CASSRFGTGREKLFF. The chain combines TRBV3-1 (or the pseudogene TRBV3-2) with TRBJ1-4, with 8 bases fitting TRBD1. Germline V gene lookup returns CDR1 LGHDT and CDR2 YNNKEL (reference sequence). This CDR3 is 15 amino acids long. V shed 4 bases and J 7 bases; nucleotides not matched to a gene: 8.

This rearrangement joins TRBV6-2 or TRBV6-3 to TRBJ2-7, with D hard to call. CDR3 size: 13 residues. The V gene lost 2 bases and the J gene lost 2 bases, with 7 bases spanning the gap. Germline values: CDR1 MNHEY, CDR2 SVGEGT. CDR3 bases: TGTGCCAGCAGTTACCTGGGGACCTACGAGCAGTACTTC. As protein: CASSYLGTYEQYF.

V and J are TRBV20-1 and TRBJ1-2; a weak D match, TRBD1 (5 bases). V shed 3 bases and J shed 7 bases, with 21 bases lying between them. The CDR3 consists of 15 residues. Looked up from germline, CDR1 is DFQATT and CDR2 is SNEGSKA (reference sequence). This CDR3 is CSASSLRGDSGGYTF. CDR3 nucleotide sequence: TGCAGTGCTAGTAGTTTGCGAGGGGATAGCGGTGGCTACACCTTC.

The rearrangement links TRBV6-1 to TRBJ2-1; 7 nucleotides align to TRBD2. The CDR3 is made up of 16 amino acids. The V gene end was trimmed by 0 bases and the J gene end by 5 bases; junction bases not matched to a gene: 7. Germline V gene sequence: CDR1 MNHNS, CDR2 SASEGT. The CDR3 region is CASSEARTSVDNEQFF. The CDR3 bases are TGTGCCAGCAGTGAAGCGCGTACTAGCGTAGACAATGAGCAGTTCTTC.

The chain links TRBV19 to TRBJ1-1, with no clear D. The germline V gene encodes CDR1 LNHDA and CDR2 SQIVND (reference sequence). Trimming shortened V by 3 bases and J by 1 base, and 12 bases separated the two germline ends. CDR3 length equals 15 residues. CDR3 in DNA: TGTGCCAGTAGTATCACAGATAAAGGGAACACTGAAGCTTTCTTT. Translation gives CASSITDKGNTEAFF. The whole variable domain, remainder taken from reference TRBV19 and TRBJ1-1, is DGGITQSPKYLFRKEGQNVTLSCEQNLNHDAMYWYRQDPGQGLRLIYYSQIVNDFQKGDIAEGYSVSREKKESFPLTVTSAQKNPTAFYLCASSITDKGNTEAFFGQGTRLTVV.

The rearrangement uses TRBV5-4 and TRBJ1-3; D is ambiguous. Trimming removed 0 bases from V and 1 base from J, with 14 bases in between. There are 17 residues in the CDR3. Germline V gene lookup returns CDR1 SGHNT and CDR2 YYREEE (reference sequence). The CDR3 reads CASSLDSAWGSGNTIYF. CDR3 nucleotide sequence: TGTGCCAGCAGCTTGGATAGTGCTTGGGGTTCTGGAAACACCATATATTTT.

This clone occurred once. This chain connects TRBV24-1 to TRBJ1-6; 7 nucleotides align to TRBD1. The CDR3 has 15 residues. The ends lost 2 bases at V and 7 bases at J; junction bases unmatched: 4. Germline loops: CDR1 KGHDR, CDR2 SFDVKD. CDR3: CATSDSTGYNSPLHF. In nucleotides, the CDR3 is TGTGCCACCAGTGATTCGACAGGGTACAATTCACCCCTCCACTTT.

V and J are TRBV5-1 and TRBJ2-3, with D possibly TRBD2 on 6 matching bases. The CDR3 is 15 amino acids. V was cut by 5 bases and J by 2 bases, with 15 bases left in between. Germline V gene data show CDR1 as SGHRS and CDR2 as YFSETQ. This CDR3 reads CASRFSGFSTDTQYF. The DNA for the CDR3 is TGCGCCAGCAGGTTTAGCGGATTTTCCACAGATACGCAGTATTTT.

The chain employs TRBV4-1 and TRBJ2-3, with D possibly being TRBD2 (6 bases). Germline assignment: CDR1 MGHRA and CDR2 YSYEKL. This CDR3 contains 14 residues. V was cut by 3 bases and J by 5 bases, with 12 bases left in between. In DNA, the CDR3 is TGCGCCAGCAGCCAGAGAACGGAGGGAGATACGCAGTATTTT. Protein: CASSQRTEGDTQYF.

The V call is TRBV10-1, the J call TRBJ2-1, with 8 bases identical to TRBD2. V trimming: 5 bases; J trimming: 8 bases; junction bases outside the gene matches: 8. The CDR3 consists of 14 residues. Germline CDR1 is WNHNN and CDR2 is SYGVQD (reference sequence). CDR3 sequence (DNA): TGCGCCAGCAGTAAAGCGGGAGAGGTGGATGAGCAGTTCTTC. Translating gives CASSKAGEVDEQFF.

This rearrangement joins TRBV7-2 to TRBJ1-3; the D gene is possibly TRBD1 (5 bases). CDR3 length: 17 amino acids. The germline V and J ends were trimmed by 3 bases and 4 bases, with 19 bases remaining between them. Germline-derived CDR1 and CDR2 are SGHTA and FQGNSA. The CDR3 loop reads CASSLSVGAGGGNTIYF. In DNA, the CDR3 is TGTGCCAGCAGCTTGTCCGTAGGGGCCGGGGGAGGAAACACCATATATTTT.

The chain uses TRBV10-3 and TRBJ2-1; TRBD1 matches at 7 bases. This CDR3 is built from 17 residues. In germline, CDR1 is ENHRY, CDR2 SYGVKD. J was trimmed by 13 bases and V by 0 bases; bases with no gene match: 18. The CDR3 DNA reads TGTGCCATCAGTGAGTCCGGGACAGTCGGCAACATGAGGATCCAGTTCTTC. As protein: CAISESGTVGNMRIQFF.

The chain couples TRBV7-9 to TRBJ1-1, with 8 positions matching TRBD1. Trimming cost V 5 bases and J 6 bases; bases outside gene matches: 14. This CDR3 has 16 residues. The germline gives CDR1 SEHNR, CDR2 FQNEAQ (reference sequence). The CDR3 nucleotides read TGTGCCAGCAGCCCCCGGACAGGGCTATTATCCCCTGAAGCTTTCTTT. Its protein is CASSPRTGLLSPEAFF.

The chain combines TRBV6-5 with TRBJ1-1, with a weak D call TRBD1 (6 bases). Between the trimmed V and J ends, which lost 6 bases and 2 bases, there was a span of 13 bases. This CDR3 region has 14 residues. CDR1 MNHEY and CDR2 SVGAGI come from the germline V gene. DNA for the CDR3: TGTGCCAGCAGATCACAGGGCCCCAACACTGAAGCTTTCTTT. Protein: CASRSQGPNTEAFF.

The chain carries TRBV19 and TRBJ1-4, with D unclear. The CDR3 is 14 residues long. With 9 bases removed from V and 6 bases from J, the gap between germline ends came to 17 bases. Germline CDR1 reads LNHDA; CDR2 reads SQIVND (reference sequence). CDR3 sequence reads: CASNQDVLDEKLFF. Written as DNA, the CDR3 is TGTGCCAGCAACCAGGACGTCCTGGATGAAAAACTGTTTTTT.

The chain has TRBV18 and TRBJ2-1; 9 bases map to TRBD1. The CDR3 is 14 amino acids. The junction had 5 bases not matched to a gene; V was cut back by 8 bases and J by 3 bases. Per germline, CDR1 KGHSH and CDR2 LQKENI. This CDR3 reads CASRTGGDYNEQFF. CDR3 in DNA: TGTGCCAGCCGCACAGGGGGCGACTACAATGAGCAGTTCTTC.

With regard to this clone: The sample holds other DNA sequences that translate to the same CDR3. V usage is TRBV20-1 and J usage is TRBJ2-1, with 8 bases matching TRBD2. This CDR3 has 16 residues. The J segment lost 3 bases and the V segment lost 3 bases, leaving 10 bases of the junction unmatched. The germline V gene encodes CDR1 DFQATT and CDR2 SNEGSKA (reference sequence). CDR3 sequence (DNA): TGCAGTGCTAGTTCCCTGGTACTAGCGGTCTACAATGAGCAGTTCTTC. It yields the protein CSASSLVLAVYNEQFF.

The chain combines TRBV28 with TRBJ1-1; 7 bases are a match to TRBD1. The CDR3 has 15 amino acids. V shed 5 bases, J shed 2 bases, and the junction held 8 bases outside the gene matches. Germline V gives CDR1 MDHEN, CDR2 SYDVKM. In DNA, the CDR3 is TGTGCCAGCAGTCAAAGACAGGGAAGAAACACTGAAGCTTTCTTT. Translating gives CASSQRQGRNTEAFF.

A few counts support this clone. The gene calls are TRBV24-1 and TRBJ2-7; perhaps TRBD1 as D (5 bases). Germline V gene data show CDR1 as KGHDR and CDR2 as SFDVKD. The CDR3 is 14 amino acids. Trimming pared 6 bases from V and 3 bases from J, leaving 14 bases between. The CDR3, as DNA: TGTGCCACCAGTAGGTCGGACAAAGGCTACGAGCAGTACTTC. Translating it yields CATSRSDKGYEQYF.

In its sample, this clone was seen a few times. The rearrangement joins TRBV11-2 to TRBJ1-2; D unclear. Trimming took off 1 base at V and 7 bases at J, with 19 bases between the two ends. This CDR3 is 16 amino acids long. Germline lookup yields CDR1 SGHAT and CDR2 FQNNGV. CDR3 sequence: CASSLAGSFPKGGYTF. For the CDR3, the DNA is TGTGCCAGCAGCTTAGCCGGATCCTTTCCCAAAGGTGGCTACACCTTC.

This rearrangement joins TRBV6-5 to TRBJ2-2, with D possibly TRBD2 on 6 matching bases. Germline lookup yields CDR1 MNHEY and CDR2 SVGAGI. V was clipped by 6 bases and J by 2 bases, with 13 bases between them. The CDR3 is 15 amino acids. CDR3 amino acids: CASRVSGVNTGELFF. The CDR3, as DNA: TGTGCCAGCAGGGTTAGCGGAGTTAACACCGGGGAGCTGTTTTTT.